The present entry profiles one T cell receptor (beta chain) with its context. The antigen is undetermined. The data were obtained in a study of T cell repertoires in cytomegalovirus infection. Looking at the study overall: Both a matching HLA type and CMV infection were indicated by public TCR beta signatures.

The study, taken as a whole, reports: In two of eight donors, the top clonotype was HLA-C-restricted CMV-specific.

The germline V and J ends were trimmed by 3 bases and 7 bases, with 16 bases remaining between them. Germline CDR1 and CDR2: KGHSH and LQKENI. This CDR3 spans 14 amino acids. TCRdb fed the reads into MiXCR, producing one record per CDR3 protein. The sample lists about 60,000 distinct CDR3 sequences, roughly a third occurring once. V and J are TRBV18 and TRBJ2-7, with D possibly matching TRBD2 (5 bases). The clonotype comes from a human donor in good health (CMV status not recorded). Some clones in this sample may be carry-over from other donors' samples. The sample consisted of PBMCs, sequenced either directly or after in vitro stimulation (not recorded which). The CDR3 coding sequence is TGTGCCAGCTCACCCTCCGGCGGGCACGAGGAGCAGTACTTC. It specifies CASSPSGGHEEQYF.